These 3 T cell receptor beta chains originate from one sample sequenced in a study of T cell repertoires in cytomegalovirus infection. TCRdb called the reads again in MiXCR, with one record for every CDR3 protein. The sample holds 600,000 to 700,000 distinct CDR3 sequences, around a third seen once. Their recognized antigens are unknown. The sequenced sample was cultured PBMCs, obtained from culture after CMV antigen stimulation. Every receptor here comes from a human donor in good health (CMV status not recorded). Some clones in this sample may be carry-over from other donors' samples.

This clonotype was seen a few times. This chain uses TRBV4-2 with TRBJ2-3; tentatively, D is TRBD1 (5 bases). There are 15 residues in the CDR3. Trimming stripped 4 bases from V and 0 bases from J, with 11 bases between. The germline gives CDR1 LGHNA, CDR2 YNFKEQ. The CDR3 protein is CASSRRPGSTDTQYF. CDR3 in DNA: TGTGCCAGCAGCCGGCGGCCAGGGAGCACAGATACGCAGTATTTT.

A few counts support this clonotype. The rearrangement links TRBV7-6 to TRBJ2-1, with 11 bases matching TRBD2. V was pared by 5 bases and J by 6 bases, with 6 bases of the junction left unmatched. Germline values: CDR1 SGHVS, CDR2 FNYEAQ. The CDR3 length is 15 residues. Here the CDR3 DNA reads TGTGCCAGCAGCGCCTACGGGACTAGCGGCAATGAGCAGTTCTTC. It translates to CASSAYGTSGNEQFF.

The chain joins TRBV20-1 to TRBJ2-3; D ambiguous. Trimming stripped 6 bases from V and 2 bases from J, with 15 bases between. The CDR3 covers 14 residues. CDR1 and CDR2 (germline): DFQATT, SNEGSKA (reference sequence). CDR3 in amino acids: CSAASTTLTDTQYF. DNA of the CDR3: TGCAGTGCCGCCTCAACTACCCTCACAGATACGCAGTATTTT.